This TCR beta chain was captured by sequencing in a study of blood T cell repertoires in COVID-19. Study background: The United States, Italy and Spain provided the acute and convalescent COVID-19 samples.

In the study's own analysis: Nucleated cell number was recorded as an estimate derived from reference gene primer amplification. The repertoire was sequenced with immunoSEQ multiplex PCR; TCRdb's copy has only in-frame clones and lacks some. V and J calls and clone size are given by that table; D and trimming were obtained from the DNA. The sample includes 300,000 to 400,000 clones, about 87% of them seen just once. Enrolled during active infection, Seattle patients were then followed longitudinally. This clone was seen just once. Germline CDR1 reads PRHDT; CDR2 reads FYEKMQ (reference sequence). J was trimmed by 4 bases and V by 5 bases; bases with no gene match: 7. There are 16 residues in the CDR3.

The sequence was collected from a woman aged 55 to 70 with COVID-19, enrolled during active disease. Sequencing used peripheral blood. This chain joins TRBV13 and TRBJ2-6; 8 bases align to TRBD1. CDR3 region: CASSPQGAVGANVLTF. The CDR3 DNA sequence: TGTGCCAGCAGCCCCCAGGGGGCTGTCGGGGCCAACGTCCTGACTTTC.